This T cell receptor (beta chain) comes out of a study of response to subunit inactivated influenza vaccine. Whole-study results and caveats: It was the authors' suggestion that each seasonal influenza vaccination recruits few new T cells.

V was trimmed by 6 bases and J by 7 bases, leaving 10 bases between them. This CDR3 has 13 residues. This clonotype was observed at least ten times. As yet, its antigen is unknown. MiXCR, applied by TCRdb to the RT-PCR reads, yields one record per CDR3 protein. The profile covers around 540,000 distinct CDR3 sequences, with roughly 10% appearing a single time and roughly 10% taken by the ten largest. The chain combines TRBV12-3 or TRBV12-4 with TRBJ1-6; the D is unclear. This sequence originates from a man in his fifties or sixties who received an inactivated influenza vaccine. Sample: PBMCs from blood, taken on the day of vaccination. The CDR3 reads CASSTLGNSPLHF. The CDR3 DNA reads TGTGCCAGCAGCACTCTGGGGAATTCACCCCTCCACTTT.